Below, 29 T cell receptor beta chains from the same sample are listed, as sequenced in a study of OX40 agonist ivuxolimab in advanced cancers. Libraries were prepared by immunoSEQ multiplex PCR; TCRdb keeps only in-frame clonotypes and omits some of them. The sample carries about 73,000 clones, around 86% recorded once. The material was CD4+ or CD8+ T cells sorted from blood, obtained in a trial of the OX40 agonist ivuxolimab. Receptors were obtained from an adult with an advanced solid tumor such as melanoma, head and neck, liver or kidney cancer.

V gene TRBV6-1 combines with J gene TRBJ2-2, with a weak D call TRBD1 (6 bases). Germline V gene data show CDR1 as MNHNS and CDR2 as SASEGT. V was cut by 7 bases and J by 1 base, with 10 bases left in between. The CDR3 has 14 amino acids. As DNA, the CDR3 is TGTGCCAGCATTCAACAGGGGAACACCGGGGAGCTGTTTTTT. The encoded protein is CASIQQGNTGELFF.

This chain connects TRBV27 to TRBJ2-5; no clear D. The germline V gene has CDR1 MNHEY and CDR2 SMNVEV (reference sequence). The CDR3 is 13 residues long. Trimming removed 1 base at V and 7 bases at J, with 10 bases between. CDR3 bases: TGTGCCAGCAGTTTATTTGGGGTAGGGACCCAGTACTTC. Residues: CASSLFGVGTQYF.

This chain uses TRBV7-2 with TRBJ2-5; 10 positions match TRBD2. In germline, CDR1 is SGHTA, CDR2 FQGNSA. This CDR3 has 15 residues. The J segment lost 5 bases and the V segment lost 1 base, leaving 4 bases of the junction unmatched. CDR3 sequence: CASSLEGSGGETQYF. The DNA of the CDR3 is TGTGCCAGCAGCTTAGAGGGTAGCGGGGGGGAGACCCAGTACTTC.

The chain uses TRBV28 and TRBJ2-5; TRBD1 matches at 10 bases. J was trimmed by 6 bases and V by 3 bases; bases with no gene match: 7. CDR1 is MDHEN, CDR2 SYDVKM, per germline. The CDR3 is made up of 15 amino acids. The CDR3 sequence: CASSFPRQGAKTQYF. The CDR3 DNA sequence: TGTGCCAGCAGTTTCCCTCGACAGGGGGCGAAGACCCAGTACTTC.

Notes on this clone: An end of the junction does not agree with germline; a read error may underlie this. This rearrangement joins TRBV5-6 to TRBJ2-7; D gene uncertain. The CDR3 totals 10 residues. Per the germline V gene, CDR1 is SGHDT and CDR2 is YYEEEE. The CDR3 loop is CASSLGGRCF. The CDR3, as DNA: TGTGCCAGCAGCTTGGGTGGTCGCTGCTTC.

The chain has TRBV30 and TRBJ1-2; perhaps TRBD1 as D (5 bases). The CDR3 is 14 amino acids. V lost 1 base and J lost 5, with 14 bases in between. The germline CDR1 and CDR2 sequences are GTSNPN and SVGIG (reference sequence). The CDR3 sequence is CAWSGGPASYGYTF. The CDR3 DNA is TGTGCCTGGAGTGGGGGCCCCGCCTCGTATGGCTACACCTTC.

This chain joins TRBV27 and TRBJ2-7; 7 nucleotides match TRBD1. CDR1 and CDR2 from the germline V gene are MNHEY and SMNVEV (reference sequence). This CDR3 contains 14 residues. V lost 2 bases and J lost 1; bases outside the gene matches: 2. CDR3 sequence (DNA): TGTGCCAGCAGTTTAAAGGGACAGTCCTACGAGCAGTACTTC. Residues: CASSLKGQSYEQYF.

This chain links TRBV7-2 with TRBJ2-5, with TRBD2 as a possible D gene (7 bases). The better agreement between TRBJ2-7 and the DNA end casts doubt on the J call. The CDR3 spans 15 residues. Germline CDR1 is SGHTA and CDR2 is FQGNSA. CDR3 residues: CASSLVGGARNEQYF. CDR3 nucleotides: TGTGCCAGCAGCTTAGTAGGGGGGGCACGGAACGAGCAGTACTTC.

CDR3 loop: CASSVGPTGNYGYTF. CDR3 DNA: TGTGCCAGCAGCGTAGGTCCGACAGGGAACTATGGCTACACCTTC. V gene TRBV9 combines with J gene TRBJ1-2; 7 bases fit TRBD1. The germline V gene has CDR1 SGDLS and CDR2 YYNGEE. The ends lost 0 bases at V and 2 bases at J; junction bases unmatched: 4. The CDR3 runs 15 residues.

The gene calls are TRBV2 and TRBJ1-1; D gene unclear. The CDR3 consists of 15 residues. With 4 bases removed from V and 2 bases from J, the gap between germline ends came to 14 bases. Germline V gives CDR1 SNHLY, CDR2 FYNNEI. CDR3 DNA sequence: TGTGCCAGCAGTGGGTTGGGTCTGGTAAACACTGAAGCTTTCTTT. This codes for CASSGLGLVNTEAFF.

This clone is a singleton in its sample. The chain links TRBV18 to TRBJ1-2, with D maybe TRBD1 (5 bases). This CDR3 comprises 15 residues. The germline V and J ends were trimmed by 3 bases and 2 bases, with 13 bases remaining between them. The V gene's germline CDR1 is KGHSH and CDR2 LQKENI. CDR3 DNA: TGTGCCAGCTCACCGGCGGGGCAGATCAACTATGGCTACACCTTC. Protein product: CASSPAGQINYGYTF.

The J gene is TRBJ2-5, the V gene TRBV28; no clear D. The CDR3 is made up of 12 amino acids. Deletions cut 6 bases from V and 5 bases from J, with 10 bases between. Per germline, CDR1 MDHEN and CDR2 SYDVKM. CDR3 sequence reads: CASSLSLETQYF. As DNA, the CDR3 is TGTGCCAGCAGCCTTAGCCTGGAGACCCAGTACTTC.

The V gene is TRBV29-1, the J gene TRBJ1-1; D possibly corresponds to TRBD1 (6 bases). Germline lookup yields CDR1 SQVTM and CDR2 ANQGSEA. With 7 bases removed from V and 8 bases from J, the gap between germline ends came to 11 bases. The CDR3 consists of 10 residues. For the CDR3, the DNA is TGCAGCGGCCTGGACAGCGAAGCTTTCTTT. This translates into CSGLDSEAFF.

In DNA, the CDR3 is TGTGCCAGCAGCCGGGACAGAACTTATGGCTACACCTTC. Amino acids: CASSRDRTYGYTF. The genes are TRBV14 and TRBJ1-2; 7 nucleotides match TRBD1. Trimming at V came to 4 bases and at J to 5 bases, leaving 4 bases not matched to a gene. From germline, CDR1 is SGHDN and CDR2 FVKESK. The CDR3 spans 13 residues. Full variable domain (rest looked up from reference TRBV14 and TRBJ1-2): EAGVTQFPSHSVIEKGQTVTLRCDPISGHDNLYWYRRVMGKEIKFLLHFVKESKQDESGMPNNRFLAERTGGTYSTLKVQPAELEDSGVYFCASSRDRTYGYTFGSGTRLTVV.

The chain couples TRBV7-9 to TRBJ2-3, with 10 bases matching TRBD2. The CDR3 runs 16 residues. CDR1 SEHNR and CDR2 FQNEAQ come from the germline V gene (reference sequence). V lost 5 bases and J lost 2; bases outside the gene matches: 7. CDR3 amino acids: CASSGLAGGLTDTQYF. In nucleotides, the CDR3 is TGTGCCAGCAGCGGCTTAGCGGGGGGCCTCACAGATACGCAGTATTTT.

V usage is TRBV29-1 and J usage is TRBJ2-1, with D uncertain. CDR3 length: 11 amino acids. Germline lookup yields CDR1 SQVTM and CDR2 ANQGSEA. V dropped 5 bases and J dropped 6 bases, with 8 bases sitting between them. The CDR3 reads CSVQGFNEQFF. The CDR3 nucleotides are TGCAGCGTTCAAGGTTTCAATGAGCAGTTCTTC.

This clone was observed a handful of times. This chain connects TRBV10-2 to TRBJ1-1; tentative D call: TRBD1 (6 bases). Trimming stripped 10 bases from V and 5 bases from J, with 11 bases between. This CDR3 region has 11 residues. CDR1 and CDR2 (germline): WSHSY, SAAADI. The CDR3 sequence is CATAQGTEAFF. CDR3 DNA: TGCGCCACCGCTCAGGGGACTGAAGCTTTCTTT.

The V call is TRBV28, the J call TRBJ2-7; no firm D call. Between the trimmed V and J ends, which lost 2 bases and 0 bases, there was a span of 8 bases. The CDR3 covers 14 residues. Germline CDR1 reads MDHEN; CDR2 reads SYDVKM. For the CDR3, the DNA is TGTGCCAGCAGTTTAGACGCGGCCTCCTACGAGCAGTACTTC. Amino acid sequence: CASSLDAASYEQYF. The complete variable domain, with remaining parts taken from reference TRBV28 and TRBJ2-7, reads DVKVTQSSRYLVKRTGEKVFLECVQDMDHENMFWYRQDPGLGLRLIYFSYDVKMKEKGDIPEGYSVSREKKERFSLILESASTNQTSMYLCASSLDAASYEQYFGPGTRLTVT.

The V call is TRBV30, the J call TRBJ1-5; D uncertain. The CDR3 extends over 14 amino acids. V was pared by 2 bases and J by 0 bases, with 8 bases between. Germline V gene data show CDR1 as GTSNPN and CDR2 as SVGIG (reference sequence). CDR3 region: CAWSRGDSNQPQHF. The CDR3 DNA sequence: TGTGCCTGGAGTCGAGGCGATAGCAATCAGCCCCAGCATTTT.

V gene TRBV6-5 combines with J gene TRBJ1-5; 7 bases line up with TRBD1. The CDR3 loop spans 16 amino acids. Germline V gene data show CDR1 as MNHEY and CDR2 as SVGAGI. The ends lost 0 bases at V and 3 bases at J; junction bases unmatched: 5. CDR3 sequence reads: CASSYSATGFNQPQHF. The CDR3 DNA sequence: TGTGCCAGCAGTTACTCCGCGACAGGGTTCAATCAGCCCCAGCATTTT.

Only one count was recorded for this clone. The chain links TRBV11-2 to TRBJ1-2; D may be TRBD1 (6 bases). CDR3 length equals 13 residues. The germline gives CDR1 SGHAT, CDR2 FQNNGV. The germline V and J ends were trimmed by 5 bases and 8 bases, with 15 bases remaining between them. The CDR3 DNA reads as TGTGCCAGCAGCCCGGAGGGGGGGAGAGGCTACACCTTC. Its protein is CASSPEGGRGYTF.

The chain uses TRBV19 and TRBJ1-1, with D possibly being TRBD1 (5 bases). The CDR3 sequence is 14 residues long. V was cut by 7 bases and J by 3 bases, with 15 bases left in between. Germline V gives CDR1 LNHDA, CDR2 SQIVND (reference sequence). The CDR3 DNA reads as TGTGCCAGTAACCCCCAGGGTGATTACACTGAAGCTTTCTTT. It specifies CASNPQGDYTEAFF.

The genes are TRBV7-2 and TRBJ1-2; possibly TRBD1 for D (6 bases). Germline loops: CDR1 SGHTA, CDR2 FQGNSA. V was clipped by 4 bases and J by 4 bases, with 13 bases between them. The CDR3 length is 14 residues. The CDR3 DNA is TGTGCCAGCAGCTCGGGGGGGCGAAGCTATGGCTACACCTTC. This codes for CASSSGGRSYGYTF.

The chain combines TRBV30 with TRBJ2-3, with 10 bases matching TRBD2. Trimming removed 7 bases from V and 2 bases from J; junction bases left unmatched: 3. The length of the CDR3 is 13 residues. From germline, CDR1 is GTSNPN and CDR2 SVGIG (reference sequence). CDR3 in DNA: TGTGCCTTAGCGGGGGGCCTCACAGATACGCAGTATTTT. This codes for CALAGGLTDTQYF.

The chain employs TRBV10-3 and TRBJ1-1; D is unresolved. V lost 0 bases and J lost 6, with 8 bases in between. In germline, CDR1 is ENHRY, CDR2 SYGVKD. This CDR3 is 13 amino acids long. The CDR3 sequence: CAISESRLSEAFF. CDR3 in DNA: TGTGCCATCAGTGAGTCGAGGCTTTCTGAAGCTTTCTTT.

This chain links TRBV28 with TRBJ1-1; no firm D call. Germline V gene sequence: CDR1 MDHEN, CDR2 SYDVKM. The germline V and J ends were trimmed by 5 bases and 10 bases, with 17 bases remaining between them. This CDR3 region has 13 residues. DNA of the CDR3: TGTGCCAGCAGTCCCTTCGCCCGGCCGCGAGCTTTCTTT. Translation: CASSPFARPRAFF.

The genes are TRBV30 and TRBJ1-4; D possibly corresponds to TRBD1 (5 bases). Germline CDR1 is GTSNPN and CDR2 is SVGIG (reference sequence). Trimming cost V 0 bases and J 10 bases, with 12 bases left between them. The CDR3 is made up of 13 amino acids. CDR3 residues: CAWSVRQGGKLFF. The CDR3 nucleotides are TGTGCCTGGAGTGTTCGGCAGGGAGGAAAACTGTTTTTT. Full variable domain (missing parts from reference TRBV30 and TRBJ1-4): SQTIHQWPATLVQPVGSPLSLECTVEGTSNPNLYWYRQAAGRGLQLLFYSVGIGQISSEVPQNLSASRPQDRQFILSSKKLLLSDSGFYLCAWSVRQGGKLFFGSGTQLSVL.

V and J are TRBV27 and TRBJ2-7; the match to TRBD2 covers 8 bases. Germline lookup yields CDR1 MNHEY and CDR2 SMNVEV (reference sequence). This CDR3 spans 13 amino acids. V was clipped by 6 bases and J by 4 bases; unmatched bases: 5. CDR3 in amino acids: CASRQGGRYEQYF. The CDR3 coding sequence is TGTGCCAGCAGACAGGGCGGGAGGTACGAGCAGTACTTC.

The chain has TRBV6-5 and TRBJ2-7; the D gene could be TRBD1 or TRBD2 (5 bases each). This CDR3 has 15 residues. Trimming removed 0 bases from V and 5 bases from J, with 14 bases in between. Germline CDR1 reads MNHEY; CDR2 reads SVGAGI. CDR3 loop: CASSYSGTGRDEQYF. The CDR3 DNA reads as TGTGCCAGCAGTTACTCGGGGACGGGCCGGGACGAGCAGTACTTC.